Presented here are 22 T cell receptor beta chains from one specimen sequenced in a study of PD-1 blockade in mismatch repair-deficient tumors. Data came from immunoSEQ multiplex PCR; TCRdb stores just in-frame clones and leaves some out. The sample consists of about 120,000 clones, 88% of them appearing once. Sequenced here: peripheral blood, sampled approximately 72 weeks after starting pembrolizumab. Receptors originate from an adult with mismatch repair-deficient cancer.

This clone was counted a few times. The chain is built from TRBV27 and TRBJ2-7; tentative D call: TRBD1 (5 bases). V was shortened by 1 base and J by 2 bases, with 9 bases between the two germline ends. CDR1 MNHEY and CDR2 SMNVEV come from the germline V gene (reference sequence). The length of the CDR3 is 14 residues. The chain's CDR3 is CASSLWAGPYEQYF. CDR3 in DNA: TGTGCCAGCAGTTTATGGGCAGGGCCCTACGAGCAGTACTTC.

The CDR3 sequence is CASSLASSYEQYF. CDR3 coding DNA: TGCGCCAGCAGCTTGGCCTCCTCCTACGAGCAGTACTTC. The rearrangement joins TRBV5-1 to TRBJ2-7; no clear D. Germline lookup yields CDR1 SGHRS and CDR2 YFSETQ. This CDR3 region has 13 residues. V shed 0 bases and J shed 0 bases, with 4 bases lying between them. Looking up the rest from reference TRBV5-1 and TRBJ2-7 gives the full variable domain: KAGVTQTPRYLIKTRGQQVTLSCSPISGHRSVSWYQQTPGQGLQFLFEYFSETQRNKGNFPGRFSGRQFSNSRSEMNVSTLELGDSALYLCASSLASSYEQYFGPGTRLTVT.

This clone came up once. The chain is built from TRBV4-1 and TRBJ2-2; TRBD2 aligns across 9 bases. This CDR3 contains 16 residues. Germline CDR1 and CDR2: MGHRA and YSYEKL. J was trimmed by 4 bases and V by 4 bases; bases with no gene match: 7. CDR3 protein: CASSPRTSVLTGELFF. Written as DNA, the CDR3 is TGCGCCAGCAGCCCCCGGACTAGCGTACTCACCGGGGAGCTGTTTTTT.

The CDR3 DNA is TGTGCCAGCAGCTTGGGGTGGGGGGCGGCCTACGAGCAGTACTTC. Amino acids: CASSLGWGAAYEQYF. This chain joins TRBV5-4 and TRBJ2-7; D may be TRBD1 or TRBD2 (6 bases each). Trimming left V 0 bases short and J 2 bases short, with 12 bases between. Germline CDR1 and CDR2: SGHNT and YYREEE (reference sequence). This CDR3 spans 15 amino acids.

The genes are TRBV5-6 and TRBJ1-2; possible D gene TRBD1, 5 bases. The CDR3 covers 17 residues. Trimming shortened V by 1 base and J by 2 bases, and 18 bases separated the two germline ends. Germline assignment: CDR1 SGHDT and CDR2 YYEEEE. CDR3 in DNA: TGTGCCAGCAGCTTGCCGGGACCCACAAAGGGGAACTATGGCTACACCTTC. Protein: CASSLPGPTKGNYGYTF.

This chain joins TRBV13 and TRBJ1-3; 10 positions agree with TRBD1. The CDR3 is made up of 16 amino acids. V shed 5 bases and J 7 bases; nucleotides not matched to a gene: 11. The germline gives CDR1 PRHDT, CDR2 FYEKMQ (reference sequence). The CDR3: CASSHGTGADLNTIYF. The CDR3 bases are TGTGCCAGCAGCCATGGGACAGGGGCGGACCTGAACACCATATATTTT.

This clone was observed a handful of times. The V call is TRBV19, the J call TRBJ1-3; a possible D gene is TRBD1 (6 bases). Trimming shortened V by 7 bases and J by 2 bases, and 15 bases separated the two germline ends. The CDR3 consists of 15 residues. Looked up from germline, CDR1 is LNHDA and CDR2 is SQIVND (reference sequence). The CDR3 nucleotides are TGTGCCAGTAATCGAGGGACACAGACTGGAAACACCATATATTTT. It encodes CASNRGTQTGNTIYF.

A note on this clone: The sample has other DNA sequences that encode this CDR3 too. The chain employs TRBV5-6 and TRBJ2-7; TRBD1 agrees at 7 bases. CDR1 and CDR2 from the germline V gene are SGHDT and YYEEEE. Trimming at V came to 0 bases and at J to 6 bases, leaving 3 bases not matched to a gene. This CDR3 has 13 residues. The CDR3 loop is CASSLGTGPEQYF. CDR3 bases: TGTGCCAGCAGCTTGGGGACAGGACCCGAGCAGTACTTC.

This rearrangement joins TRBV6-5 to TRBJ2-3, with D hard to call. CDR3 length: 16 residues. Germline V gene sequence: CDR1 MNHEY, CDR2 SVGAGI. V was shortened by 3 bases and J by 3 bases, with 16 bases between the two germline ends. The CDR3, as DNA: TGTGCCAGCAGTTATGGACCCCGAGCGTCGACAGATACGCAGTATTTT. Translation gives CASSYGPRASTDTQYF.

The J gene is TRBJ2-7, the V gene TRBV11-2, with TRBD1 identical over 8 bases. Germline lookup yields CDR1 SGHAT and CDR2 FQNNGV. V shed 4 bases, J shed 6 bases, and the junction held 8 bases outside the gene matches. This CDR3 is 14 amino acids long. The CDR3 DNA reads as TGTGCCAGCAGCTCCCTAACGGACAGGGCCGAGCAGTACTTC. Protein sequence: CASSSLTDRAEQYF.

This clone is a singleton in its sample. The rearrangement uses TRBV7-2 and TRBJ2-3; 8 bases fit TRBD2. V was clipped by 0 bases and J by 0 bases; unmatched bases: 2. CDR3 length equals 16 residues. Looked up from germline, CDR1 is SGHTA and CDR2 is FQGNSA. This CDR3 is CASSLAPSGSTDTQYF. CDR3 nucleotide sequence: TGTGCCAGCAGCTTAGCTCCTAGCGGGAGCACAGATACGCAGTATTTT.

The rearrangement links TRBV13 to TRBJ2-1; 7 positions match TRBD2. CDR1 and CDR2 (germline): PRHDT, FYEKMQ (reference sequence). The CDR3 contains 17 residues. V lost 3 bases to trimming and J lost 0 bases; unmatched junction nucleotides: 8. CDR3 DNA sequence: TGTGCCAGCAGCTTCCAGCGGGAATGGGGCTCCTACAATGAGCAGTTCTTC. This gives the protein CASSFQREWGSYNEQFF.

The CDR3 DNA reads as TGTGCCAGTAGTTTCCGACAGGGGATCGACGAGCAGTACTTC. It codes for CASSFRQGIDEQYF. The chain carries TRBV19 and TRBJ2-7; 8 nucleotides agree with TRBD1. V lost 5 bases and J lost 5; bases outside the gene matches: 8. Germline values: CDR1 LNHDA, CDR2 SQIVND (reference sequence). The CDR3 runs 14 residues.

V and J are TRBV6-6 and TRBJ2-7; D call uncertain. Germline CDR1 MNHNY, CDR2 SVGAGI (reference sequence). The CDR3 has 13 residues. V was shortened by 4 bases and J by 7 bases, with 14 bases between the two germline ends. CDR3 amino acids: CASSSTRPGEQYF. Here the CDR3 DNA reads TGTGCCAGCAGTTCGACCAGGCCGGGTGAGCAGTACTTC.

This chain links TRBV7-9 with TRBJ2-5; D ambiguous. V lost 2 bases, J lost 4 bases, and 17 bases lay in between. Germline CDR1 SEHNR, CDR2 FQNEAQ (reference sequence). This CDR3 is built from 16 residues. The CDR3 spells CASSLIIPGLRETQYF. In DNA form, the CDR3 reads TGTGCCAGCAGCTTAATTATCCCAGGCTTGAGAGAGACCCAGTACTTC.

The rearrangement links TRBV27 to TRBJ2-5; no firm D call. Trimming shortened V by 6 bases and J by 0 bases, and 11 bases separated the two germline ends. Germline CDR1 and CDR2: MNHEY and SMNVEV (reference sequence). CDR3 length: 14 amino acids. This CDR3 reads CASSPPSDQETQYF. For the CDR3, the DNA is TGTGCCAGCAGCCCGCCAAGCGACCAAGAGACCCAGTACTTC.

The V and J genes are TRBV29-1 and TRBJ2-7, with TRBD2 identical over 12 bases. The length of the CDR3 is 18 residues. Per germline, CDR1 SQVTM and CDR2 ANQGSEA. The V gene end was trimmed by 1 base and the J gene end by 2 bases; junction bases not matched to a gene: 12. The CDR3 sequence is CSVEVVRTSGIEPYEQYF. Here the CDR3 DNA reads TGCAGCGTTGAAGTGGTGAGGACTAGCGGGATTGAACCCTACGAGCAGTACTTC.

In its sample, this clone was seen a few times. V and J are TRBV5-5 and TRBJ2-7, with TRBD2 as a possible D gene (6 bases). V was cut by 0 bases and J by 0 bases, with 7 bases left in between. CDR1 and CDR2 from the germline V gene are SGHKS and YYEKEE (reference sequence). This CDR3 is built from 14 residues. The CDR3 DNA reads TGTGCCAGCAGCTTGGTGGGGGGCTCCTACGAGCAGTACTTC. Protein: CASSLVGGSYEQYF.

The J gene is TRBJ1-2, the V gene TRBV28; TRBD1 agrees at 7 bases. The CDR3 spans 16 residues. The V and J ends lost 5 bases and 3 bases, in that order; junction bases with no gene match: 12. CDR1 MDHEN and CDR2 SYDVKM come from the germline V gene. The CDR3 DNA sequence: TGTGCCAGCAGTCCTATGACCCAGACAGGGCACTATGGCTACACCTTC. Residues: CASSPMTQTGHYGYTF.

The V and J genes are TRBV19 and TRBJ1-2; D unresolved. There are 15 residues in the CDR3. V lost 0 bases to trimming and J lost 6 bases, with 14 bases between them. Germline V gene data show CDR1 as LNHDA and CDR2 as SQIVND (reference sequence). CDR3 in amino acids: CASSIEGRRVHGYTF. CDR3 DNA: TGTGCCAGTAGTATAGAGGGCAGGAGGGTCCATGGCTACACCTTC.

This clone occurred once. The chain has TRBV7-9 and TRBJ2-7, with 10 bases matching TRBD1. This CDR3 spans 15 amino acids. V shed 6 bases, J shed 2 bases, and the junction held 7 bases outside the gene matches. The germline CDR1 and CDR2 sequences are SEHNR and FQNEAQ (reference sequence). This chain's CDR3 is CASSPPGQGAYEQYF. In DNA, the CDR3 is TGTGCCAGCAGTCCGCCTGGACAGGGGGCCTACGAGCAGTACTTC.

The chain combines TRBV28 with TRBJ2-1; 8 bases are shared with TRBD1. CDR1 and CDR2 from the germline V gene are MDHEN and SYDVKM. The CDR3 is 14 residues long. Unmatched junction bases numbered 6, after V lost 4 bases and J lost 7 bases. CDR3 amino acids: CASSSDRGSNEQFF. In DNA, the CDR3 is TGTGCCAGCAGTTCAGACAGGGGCAGTAATGAGCAGTTCTTC.